This record covers a single T cell receptor beta chain. No antigen is known for it. The sample belongs to a study of beta chain features in type 1 diabetes. Broader study findings: More deletions and fewer insertions at VDJ junctions were seen in type 1 diabetes patients.

Expressed TCRB transcripts were sequenced because the entire RNA isolate underwent reverse transcription. Repertoires were generated with immunoSEQ multiplex PCR, while TCRdb's copy carries only in-frame clones and drops some. Of under 400,000 clones listed, about 12% were seen once; the top ten hold 0.015% to 0.02%. CDR3 length: 14 amino acids. The V gene lost 3 bases and the J gene lost 4 bases, with 10 bases spanning the gap. Germline values: CDR1 MGHDK, CDR2 SYGVNS. The authors obtained over 95% purity in all sorted populations. This TCR derives from a young man in good health. The specimen was naive CD4+ T cells from blood. The chain has TRBV25-1 and TRBJ2-1; TRBD1 is a possible D gene (5 bases). In DNA, the CDR3 is TGTGCCAGCAGTGAGGGCAGGGTTTACAATGAGCAGTTCTTC. It specifies CASSEGRVYNEQFF.